The clone carrying this T cell receptor (beta chain) was seen at least ten times. Arm-PCR of CDR3 regions and iRepertoire HTBI primers were the basis on which TCR beta libraries were built. TCRdb fed the multiplex PCR reads into MiXCR, producing one record per CDR3 protein. Among around 240,000 distinct CDR3 sequences listed, 15% to 20% were seen once. CDR3 size: 16 residues. Germline V CDR1 and CDR2: SGDLS, YYNGEE. The V end was cut by 0 bases, the J end by 2 bases, with 11 bases between. The data were taken from a study of regulatory T cells in long-lasting Graves disease. Time point specified: newly diagnosed GD, antithyroid drugs for less than 3 months. The TCR library was made from RNA that had been extracted from PBMCs in TRIzol. Roughly 10 milliliters of peripheral blood were drawn into EDTA tubes. This same sample was also part of a study on T cells in Graves' hyperthyroidism and ophthalmopathy. Turning to that study: Researchers barred patients who had uncontrolled infection, other autoimmune disease, pregnancy or lactation. The diagnoses drew upon clinical symptoms, serum thyroxine and TRAb, thyroid ultrasound and orbital computed tomography. A 13 V-J model separated ophthalmopathy from stable hyperthyroidism.

The sample consisted of peripheral blood mononuclear cells (PBMCs), taken at new diagnosis, from a patient treated with antithyroid drugs. The source of this sequence is a woman aged 25 to 45 with Graves disease. The chain joins TRBV9 to TRBJ2-2; possible D gene TRBD1, 6 bases. CDR3 loop: CASSVVPGANTGELFF. In DNA, the CDR3 is TGTGCCAGCAGCGTAGTTCCAGGGGCTAACACCGGGGAGCTGTTTTTT. Together with reference TRBV9 and TRBJ2-2, the CDR3 gives the full variable domain: DSGVTQTPKHLITATGQRVTLRCSPRSGDLSVYWYQQSLDQGLQFLIQYYNGEERAKGNILERFSAQQFPDLHSELNLSSLELGDSALYFCASSVVPGANTGELFFGEGSRLTVL.